This TCR beta chain was obtained from a study of cytomegalovirus exposure and HLA in healthy donors. About this clone itself: What it binds is unknown.

The table came from immunoSEQ multiplex PCR; TCRdb's copy has only in-frame clones and leaves some out. The table includes about 220,000 clones, 88% detected once. Overall study results and limits: In vitro work confirmed that a few CMV-associated chains recognize CMV antigens.

This receptor was obtained from a woman aged 18-29 years in good health and CMV-seronegative. Sequenced material: PBMCs.

Here the CDR3 DNA reads TGTGCCAGTAGTGCCTCCCGGACAGGGCATCTTTACGAGCAGTACTTC. The encoded protein is CASSASRTGHLYEQYF. V usage is TRBV19 and J usage is TRBJ2-7, with 8 positions matching TRBD1. V dropped 5 bases and J dropped 4; count of bases not matched to a gene: 13. CDR1 is LNHDA and CDR2 is SQIVND in the germline V gene (reference sequence). This CDR3 has 16 amino acids.